This TCR beta chain was retrieved from a study of post-analysis software for immune sequencing data. Looking at the study overall: As for disease course, relapsing-remitting, secondary progressive and progressive-relapsing multiple sclerosis were all included.

Turning to this clonotype: The antigen remains undetermined.

CDR3 size: 16 residues. The germline V gene has CDR1 SGDLS and CDR2 YYNGEE. The TCR beta cDNA libraries carried unique molecular identifiers. Around 500,000 cDNA molecules came from around 1 to 10 million T cells. A single record per CDR3 protein comes from TCRdb applying MiXCR to the PCR reads. The sample lists 700,000 to 900,000 distinct CDR3 sequences, about half occurring once. Study-wide findings and caveats: Co-batched samples clustered tightly together by F measure. With TRBV5-6, TRBV5-1 and TRBV20-1 included, five TRBV segments were more frequent in patients than in controls. Significantly lower normalized Chao1 diversity was found in patients with multiple sclerosis relative to controls.

The chain employs TRBV9 and TRBJ2-5; the D gene is possibly TRBD2 (6 bases). The J call is uncertain, as TRBJ2-7 better fits the DNA end. The clonotype comes from a girl aged 10 to 17 with multiple sclerosis. Sequencing was done on a sample of blood. The CDR3 sequence is CASSPRGPGVSYEQYF. CDR3 DNA sequence: TGTGCCAGCAGCCCGAGGGGTCCGGGAGTCTCCTACGAGCAGTACTTC.